This T cell receptor beta chain was retrieved from a study of OX40 agonist ivuxolimab in advanced cancers. Study-wide context: Dose-escalation patients suffered from hepatocellular carcinoma, melanoma, renal cell or head and neck cancer.

V was pared by 4 bases and J by 5 bases, with 12 bases between. CDR3 size: 15 residues. CDR1 is SGHVS, CDR2 FQNEAQ, per germline. Any history of autoimmune disease or systemic immunosuppression disqualified patients. General study findings and limits: Partial responders at 0.1-3.0 mg/kg showed near-lowest clonal expansion. Researchers did not determine the expanded peripheral T cells' antigen specificity.

In its sample, this clone was seen a few times. Antigen: not known. Produced via immunoSEQ multiplex PCR; TCRdb's table is partial and in-frame only. The repertoire holds tens of thousands of clones, roughly 85% seen once, with about 3.9% in the top ten. The chain carries TRBV7-8 and TRBJ1-6; TRBD1 is a possible D gene (6 bases). Sequenced here: CD4+ or CD8+ T cells sorted from blood, sampled in a trial of the OX40 agonist ivuxolimab. This sequence was found in an adult with an advanced solid tumor such as melanoma, head and neck, liver or kidney cancer. CDR3 nucleotides: TGTGCCAGCAGCTCGGACAGTAGTAATAATTCACCCCTCCACTTT. Amino acid sequence: CASSSDSSNNSPLHF.